The text below deals with one T cell receptor (beta chain). Its antigen is unidentified. The entry originates in a study of T cell responses to AZD1222 COVID-19 vaccine. Study-level findings and limits: Vaccine-associated CD4 TCRs spanned spike, dominant at 160-218 and 743-854. The sample set comprised mostly white British donors with more females, and clonal diversity was possibly underestimated. Breadth and depth of Spike-specific TCRs rose after two AZD1222 doses.

The germline CDR1 and CDR2 sequences are MNHNY and SVGAGI (reference sequence). With 5 bases clipped from V and 5 bases from J, the junction kept 6 bases outside the gene matches. The CDR3 has 14 residues. Clones were sequenced by immunoSEQ multiplex PCR, and TCRdb holds only the in-frame ones, with some missing. The data show roughly 160,000 clones, roughly nine tenths seen once. The source was peripheral blood, collected 28 days after the second AZD1222 dose. V gene TRBV6-6 combines with J gene TRBJ2-5; TRBD1 matches at 9 bases. The receptor was derived from an adult who received the AZD1222 COVID-19 vaccine. The CDR3 loop is CASSQNRGRETQYF. The CDR3, as DNA: TGTGCCAGCAGTCAGAACAGGGGGCGGGAGACCCAGTACTTC.